Shown below are 12 T cell receptor beta chains from a single sample sequenced in a study of T cells after yellow fever vaccination. A single record per CDR3 protein comes from TCRdb applying MiXCR to the 5' RACE reads. The sample lists approximately 250,000 distinct CDR3 sequences; about 3.7% were seen once. The material sequenced was PBMCs, taken 15 days after the yellow fever booster vaccination. The origin of the receptors is a man aged 18 to 29 who received the YFV17D yellow fever vaccine.

This clonotype was observed many times. The chain links TRBV10-3 to TRBJ2-6; TRBD1 agrees at 11 bases. V dropped 6 bases and J dropped 1; count of bases not matched to a gene: 2. Per germline, CDR1 ENHRY and CDR2 SYGVKD. The CDR3 length is 16 residues. The CDR3 loop reads CAISGTGGSGANVLTF. The DNA of the CDR3 is TGTGCCATCAGCGGGACAGGGGGATCTGGGGCCAACGTCCTGACTTTC.

The chain is built from TRBV5-1 and TRBJ1-2; tentative D call: TRBD1 (5 bases). The CDR3 has 13 amino acids. Trimming left V 0 bases short and J 3 bases short, with 6 bases between. Germline CDR1 and CDR2: SGHRS and YFSETQ. As DNA, the CDR3 is TGCGCCAGCAGCTTGGAGGGGTACTATGGCTACACCTTC. This sequence encodes CASSLEGYYGYTF.

Ten or more counts support this clonotype. V usage is TRBV29-1 and J usage is TRBJ2-7; D may be TRBD2 (5 bases). This CDR3 spans 12 amino acids. The V and J ends lost 4 bases and 2 bases respectively, with 9 bases between them. Germline V lookup: CDR1 SQVTM, CDR2 ANQGSEA. CDR3 loop: CSVVVGAYEQYV. CDR3 bases: TGCAGCGTTGTAGTGGGAGCCTACGAGCAGTACGTC.

The table lists this clonotype with many counts. V and J are TRBV15 and TRBJ2-1, with TRBD2 matching over 7 bases. Germline loops: CDR1 LNHNV, CDR2 YYDKDF (reference sequence). There are 13 residues in the CDR3. After removal of 1 base from V and 10 bases from J, the junction contained 4 bases not matched to a gene. The CDR3 spells CATSRGGGSEQFF. DNA for the CDR3: TGTGCCACCAGCAGAGGGGGCGGGAGCGAGCAGTTCTTC.

This clonotype was recorded many times. This chain uses TRBV6-2 or TRBV6-3 with TRBJ2-5; 10 bases line up with TRBD2. Germline CDR1 is MNHEY and CDR2 is SVGEGT. The V gene end was trimmed by 5 bases and the J gene end by 6 bases; junction bases not matched to a gene: 9. This CDR3 is built from 15 residues. CDR3 region: CASSPPFSGGKTQYF. The CDR3 bases are TGTGCCAGCAGTCCTCCTTTTAGCGGGGGGAAGACCCAGTACTTC.

This clonotype was detected many times. The CDR3 reads CASSLNSGRNQPQHF. The DNA of the CDR3 is TGTGCCAGCAGCTTAAACTCGGGACGGAATCAGCCCCAGCATTTT. The rearrangement uses TRBV7-2 and TRBJ1-5; the D gene is possibly TRBD1 (5 bases). The CDR3 has 15 residues. The ends were cut back, 2 bases at V and 4 bases at J, with 12 bases in the middle. The germline V gene encodes CDR1 SGHTA and CDR2 FQGNSA.

This clonotype has more than one count but fewer than ten. The V call is TRBV7-6, the J call TRBJ2-1; 8 nucleotides match TRBD1. The CDR3 loop spans 15 amino acids. The V gene end was trimmed by 5 bases and the J gene end by 8 bases; junction bases not matched to a gene: 11. The V gene's germline CDR1 is SGHVS and CDR2 FNYEAQ. The CDR3 DNA is TGTGCCAGCAGCGCTCGACAGGGGTTAAACGATGAGCAGTTCTTC. It translates to CASSARQGLNDEQFF.

Ten or more counts support this clonotype. The rearrangement links TRBV5-1 to TRBJ1-1; D gene ambiguous. CDR1 and CDR2 from the germline V gene are SGHRS and YFSETQ. V dropped 4 bases and J dropped 1 base, with 11 bases sitting between them. CDR3 length: 14 residues. CDR3 bases: TGCGCCAGCAGCCTATTGGACCGGAACACTGAAGCTTTCTTT. This translates into CASSLLDRNTEAFF.

This clonotype was observed many times. V and J are TRBV20-1 and TRBJ2-7; the match to TRBD1 covers 8 bases. Losses at the gene ends were 1 base for V and 2 bases for J; bases not matched to a gene: 7. The germline V gene has CDR1 DFQATT and CDR2 SNEGSKA (reference sequence). The CDR3 is 15 residues long. The CDR3 reads CSARVRQGYTYEQYF. CDR3 DNA sequence: TGCAGTGCTAGAGTACGACAGGGGTACACCTACGAGCAGTACTTC.

This clonotype was seen at least ten times. The rearrangement links TRBV20-1 to TRBJ2-1, with 9 bases fitting TRBD1. J lost 7 bases, V lost 5 bases, and 9 bases had no gene match. CDR1 is DFQATT, CDR2 SNEGSKA, per germline (reference sequence). The CDR3 spans 14 residues. The CDR3 nucleotides read TGCAGTGCTGCAAGGCACAGGGGGCGGAATGAGCAGTTCTTC. This encodes CSAARHRGRNEQFF.

This clonotype showed up many times. J is TRBJ2-7 and V is TRBV29-1, with D possibly being TRBD2 (6 bases). Germline values: CDR1 SQVTM, CDR2 ANQGSEA. V lost 4 bases and J lost 6, with 13 bases in between. The CDR3 length is 12 residues. The CDR3 coding sequence is TGCAGCGTTGTGGGGCCGGGGGTCGAGCAGTACGTC. Translation: CSVVGPGVEQYV.

The gene calls are TRBV20-1 and TRBJ1-5, with D maybe TRBD1 (5 bases). From germline, CDR1 is DFQATT and CDR2 SNEGSKA (reference sequence). The V end lost 6 bases, the J end lost 1 base, and 16 bases lay between the germline ends. The CDR3 runs 15 residues. CDR3 nucleotide sequence: TGCAGTGCCTCGGGGGTTCTCTCCAGCAATCAGCCCCAGCATTTT. This sequence encodes CSASGVLSSNQPQHF.